This T cell receptor beta chain was sequenced for a study of cytomegalovirus exposure and HLA in healthy donors. Trimming took 4 bases from V and 10 from J; bases not matched to a gene: 10. CDR3 length: 16 amino acids. Per the germline V gene, CDR1 is SGHNT and CDR2 is YYREEE (reference sequence). Primers included in the PCR were 60 Vbeta and 13 Jbeta primers. Data came from immunoSEQ multiplex PCR; TCRdb stores just in-frame clones and leaves some out. The sample has roughly 97,000 clones; 81% are singletons. The rearrangement links TRBV5-4 to TRBJ2-1; 14 bases agree with TRBD2. The receptor was isolated from a man between 35 and 55 years old in good health and CMV-seropositive. Sequenced input: PBMCs. DNA of the CDR3: TGTGCCAGCAGCCCCGGGACTAGCGGGAGCTTTCGGGAGCAGTTCTTC. Its translation: CASSPGTSGSFREQFF.